This T cell receptor beta chain was sequenced for a study of control samples from healthy donors and cancer patients. With 1 base clipped from V and 3 bases from J, the junction kept 6 bases outside the gene matches. CDR3 length: 16 residues. The germline CDR1 and CDR2 sequences are SNHLY and FYNNEI. Measured with immunoSEQ multiplex PCR; TCRdb has only the in-frame clones, and not every one. Here the sample spans around 78,000 clones, 94% being singletons. This rearrangement joins TRBV2 to TRBJ1-3, with TRBD1 identical over 7 bases. The sequence was obtained from a woman younger than 30 in good health. Sequenced material: blood. Here the CDR3 reads CASSEVPQGSGNTIYF. DNA of the CDR3: TGTGCCAGCAGTGAAGTCCCACAGGGGAGTGGAAACACCATATATTTT.